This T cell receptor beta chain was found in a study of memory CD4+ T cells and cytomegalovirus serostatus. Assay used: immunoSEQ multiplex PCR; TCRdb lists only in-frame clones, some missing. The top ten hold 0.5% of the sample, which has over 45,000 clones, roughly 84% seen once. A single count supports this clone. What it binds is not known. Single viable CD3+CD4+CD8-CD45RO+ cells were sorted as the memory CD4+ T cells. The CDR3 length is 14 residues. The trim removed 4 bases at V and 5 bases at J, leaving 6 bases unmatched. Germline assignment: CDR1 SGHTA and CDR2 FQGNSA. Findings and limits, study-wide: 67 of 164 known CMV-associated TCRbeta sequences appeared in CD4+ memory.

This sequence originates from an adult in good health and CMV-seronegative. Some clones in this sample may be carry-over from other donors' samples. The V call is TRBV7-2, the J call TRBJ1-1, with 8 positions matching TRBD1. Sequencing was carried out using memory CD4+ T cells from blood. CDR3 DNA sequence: TGTGCCAGCAGCTCAGACAGGGGAAAAACTGAAGCTTTCTTT. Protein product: CASSSDRGKTEAFF.